A single sample is the source of the 22 T cell receptor beta chains below, sequenced in a study of neurological immune-mediated disorders. TCRdb processed the 5' RACE reads anew with MiXCR; each CDR3 protein has one entry. The sample shows tens of thousands of distinct CDR3 sequences, almost 3.5% of them seen only once. The sequenced sample consisted of PBMCs. The receptor source for this set is a man aged 35-49 years with multiple sclerosis.

In its sample, this clonotype was seen a few times. A much larger clone is a single base away; this may be a read error. This sequence joins TRBV15 and TRBJ2-5; 8 nucleotides align to TRBD1. The germline CDR1 and CDR2 sequences are LNHNV and YYDKDF (reference sequence). The CDR3 length is 13 residues. The CDR3 loop reads CANSRDPGGPQYF. Written as DNA, the CDR3 is TGTGCCAACAGCAGAGATCCAGGGGGCCCCCAGTACTTC.

This clonotype was picked up many times. This chain joins TRBV20-1 and TRBJ2-7; D unclear. This CDR3 spans 12 amino acids. V gave up 5 bases and J gave up 2 bases, with 10 bases separating them. CDR1 and CDR2 from the germline V gene are DFQATT and SNEGSKA (reference sequence). The DNA for the CDR3 is TGCAGTGCTCCTGCTGGGGCCTACGAGCAGTACTTC. Translated: CSAPAGAYEQYF.

This clonotype was seen a handful of times. Here the CDR3 DNA reads TGTGCCAGCAGCTGGGCAGGGGATCGATATGGCTACACCTTC. It codes for CASSWAGDRYGYTF. The V call is TRBV5-6, the J call TRBJ1-2; tentatively, D is TRBD1 (6 bases). The V and J ends lost 3 bases and 5 bases respectively, with 14 bases between them. The CDR3 is made up of 14 amino acids. From germline, CDR1 is SGHDT and CDR2 YYEEEE.

This clonotype has ten or more counts. The chain has TRBV11-2 and TRBJ2-3; the D gene is possibly TRBD2 (5 bases). There are 16 residues in the CDR3. V gave up 1 base and J gave up 0 bases, with 11 bases separating them. Per germline, CDR1 SGHAT and CDR2 FQNNGV. CDR3 amino acids: CASSLGARASTDTQYF. The CDR3 DNA sequence: TGTGCCAGCAGCTTAGGGGCGCGGGCTAGCACAGATACGCAGTATTTT.

This clonotype was counted many times. The chain carries TRBV12-3 or TRBV12-4 and TRBJ1-2; 7 positions match TRBD1. The length of the CDR3 is 16 residues. V lost 5 bases to trimming and J lost 6 bases; unmatched junction nucleotides: 15. The CDR3 loop is CASSHPVPDRDDGYTF. CDR3 sequence (DNA): TGTGCCAGCAGTCATCCGGTACCAGACAGGGATGATGGCTACACCTTC.

This clonotype has ten or more counts. The chain has TRBV5-1 and TRBJ2-5, with no clear D. The CDR3 is made up of 14 amino acids. CDR1 is SGHRS, CDR2 YFSETQ, per germline. Trimming took 4 bases from V and 0 from J, leaving 10 bases between them. CDR3 loop: CASSRATNQETQYF. In DNA, the CDR3 is TGCGCCAGCAGCCGGGCGACAAACCAAGAGACCCAGTACTTC.

This clonotype was found a few times. The CDR3 spells CASSVEMVGPHSYEQYF. CDR3 coding DNA: TGTGCCAGCAGCGTAGAGATGGTGGGGCCCCACTCCTACGAGCAGTACTTC. The chain carries TRBV9 and TRBJ2-7; D may be TRBD1 (5 bases). The CDR3 is 17 residues long. V lost 0 bases, J lost 0 bases, and 16 bases lay in between. Per germline, CDR1 SGDLS and CDR2 YYNGEE.

In this sample, this clonotype turned up many times. The V call is TRBV7-2, the J call TRBJ1-4; D uncertain. V was pared by 3 bases and J by 0 bases, with 8 bases between. Germline loops: CDR1 SGHTA, CDR2 FQGNSA. The length of the CDR3 is 15 residues. This CDR3 is CASSFNGATNEKLFF. The CDR3 coding sequence is TGTGCCAGCAGCTTTAACGGTGCAACTAATGAAAAACTGTTTTTT.

The sample holds many counts of this clonotype. This chain connects TRBV5-1 to TRBJ2-7, with D tentatively TRBD1 (6 bases). The CDR3 sequence is 13 residues long. CDR1 and CDR2 (germline): SGHRS, YFSETQ. V gave up 0 bases and J gave up 3 bases, with 7 bases separating them. The CDR3 is CASSLGTVYEQYF. DNA for the CDR3: TGCGCCAGCAGCTTGGGGACAGTCTACGAGCAGTACTTC.

In its sample, this clonotype was seen many times. The V and J genes are TRBV10-3 and TRBJ2-5, with unresolved D. CDR1 is ENHRY, CDR2 SYGVKD, per germline. V lost 2 bases and J 2 bases, leaving 12 bases between the germline ends. This CDR3 comprises 15 residues. CDR3 sequence: CAISEDAASQETQYF. The DNA for the CDR3 is TGTGCCATCAGTGAGGATGCGGCTAGTCAAGAGACCCAGTACTTC.

This clonotype was detected ten times or more. The genes are TRBV11-2 and TRBJ2-1; D unresolved. Germline V CDR1 and CDR2: SGHAT, FQNNGV. Trimming stripped 4 bases from V and 2 bases from J, with 9 bases between. The CDR3 has 14 residues. CDR3 nucleotides: TGTGCCAGCAGCTCGGACGGGCCCTACAATGAGCAGTTCTTC. Its translation is CASSSDGPYNEQFF.

With respect to this clonotype: A read error may produce the germline difference seen at one junction end. The chain recombines TRBV20-1 with TRBJ1-6, with D unresolved. In germline, CDR1 is DFQATT, CDR2 SNEGSKA (reference sequence). This CDR3 contains 13 residues. CDR3 in DNA: TGCAGTGCCAAGGGCGGGGATAATTCAACCCTCAACTTT. It translates to CSAKGGDNSTLNF.

This clonotype has a count of ten or more. A much larger clone differs from this one at a single base, so this may be a read error. V gene TRBV10-3 combines with J gene TRBJ2-7, with D unresolved. The CDR3 consists of 16 residues. Germline loops: CDR1 ENHRY, CDR2 SYGVKD. V lost 4 bases, J lost 5 bases, and 21 bases lay in between. The CDR3 sequence: CAISGVMGKGNDEQYF. The CDR3 nucleotides read TGTGCCATCAGTGGAGTCATGGGAAAGGGTAACGACGAGCAGTACTTC.

This clonotype was counted many times. J is TRBJ1-4 and V is TRBV7-2; a weak D match, TRBD1 (5 bases). Germline-derived CDR1 and CDR2 are SGHTA and FQGNSA. V lost 5 bases to trimming and J lost 2 bases, with 12 bases between them. The CDR3 is 15 residues long. This chain's CDR3 is CASSPRRGTNEKLFF. CDR3 nucleotide sequence: TGTGCCAGCAGCCCAAGACGGGGGACTAATGAAAAACTGTTTTTT.

Many counts were recorded for this clonotype. The chain uses TRBV6-5 and TRBJ2-7, with D maybe TRBD2 (6 bases). This CDR3 contains 14 residues. The V gene's germline CDR1 is MNHEY and CDR2 SVGAGI. V dropped 6 bases and J dropped 2 bases, with 14 bases sitting between them. CDR3 DNA sequence: TGTGCCAGCAGCCCTGGACGGAGGGCCTACGAGCAGTACTTC. It yields the protein CASSPGRRAYEQYF.

This clonotype has at least ten counts. V and J are TRBV20-1 and TRBJ2-1, with 7 bases that match TRBD2. The V segment lost 0 bases and the J segment 3 bases; nucleotides outside the gene matches: 8. CDR3 length equals 16 residues. Germline loops: CDR1 DFQATT, CDR2 SNEGSKA (reference sequence). This CDR3 reads CSARDRRGVRYNEQFF. Here the CDR3 DNA reads TGCAGTGCTAGAGATCGACGGGGGGTCCGCTACAATGAGCAGTTCTTC.

This clonotype was detected many times. The chain recombines TRBV5-1 with TRBJ2-5, with D possibly being TRBD1 (5 bases). The CDR3 loop spans 14 amino acids. The germline CDR1 and CDR2 sequences are SGHRS and YFSETQ. V gave up 0 bases and J gave up 4 bases, with 10 bases separating them. The CDR3 DNA reads as TGCGCCAGCAGCTTGGGCTCAGGGCGAGAGACCCAGTACTTC. Its translation: CASSLGSGRETQYF. Looking up the rest from reference TRBV5-1 and TRBJ2-5 gives the full variable domain: KAGVTQTPRYLIKTRGQQVTLSCSPISGHRSVSWYQQTPGQGLQFLFEYFSETQRNKGNFPGRFSGRQFSNSRSEMNVSTLELGDSALYLCASSLGSGRETQYFGPGTRLLVL.

In its sample, this clonotype was seen many times. This chain connects TRBV12-3 or TRBV12-4 to TRBJ2-7, with 10 bases matching TRBD1. This CDR3 comprises 15 residues. V trimming: 0 bases; J trimming: 5 bases; junction bases outside the gene matches: 4. This CDR3 is CASSLAGTGENEQYF. Here the CDR3 DNA reads TGTGCCAGCAGTTTAGCCGGGACAGGGGAGAACGAGCAGTACTTC.

Many counts were recorded for this clonotype. The chain carries TRBV12-3 or TRBV12-4 and TRBJ1-1; 9 positions agree with TRBD1. V was clipped by 4 bases and J by 11 bases; unmatched bases: 11. The CDR3 length is 14 residues. DNA for the CDR3: TGTGCCAGCAGTTGGGGACAGGGTGTACTATTGGCTTTCTTT. Its translation is CASSWGQGVLLAFF.

Many counts were recorded for this clonotype. V and J are TRBV6-1 and TRBJ2-1, with a possible D match to TRBD1 (6 bases). Germline loops: CDR1 MNHNS, CDR2 SASEGT. This CDR3 is 14 amino acids long. Trimming removed 9 bases at V and 4 bases at J, with 16 bases between. The CDR3 DNA is TGTGCCAGTGGCAGGGGCCCGGGTTACAATGAGCAGTTCTTC. Translation gives CASGRGPGYNEQFF.

This clonotype occurred many times. The chain couples TRBV3-1 to TRBJ1-6, with D perhaps TRBD1 (5 bases). The CDR3 length is 13 residues. V dropped 3 bases and J dropped 10 bases, with 10 bases sitting between them. Germline assignment: CDR1 LGHDT and CDR2 YNNKEL (reference sequence). CDR3 residues: CASSQTVNSPLHF. As DNA, the CDR3 is TGTGCCAGCAGCCAGACAGTAAACTCACCCCTCCACTTT.

In its sample, this clonotype was seen many times. The chain recombines TRBV5-1 with TRBJ1-1; D possibly corresponds to TRBD1 (5 bases). Per the germline V gene, CDR1 is SGHRS and CDR2 is YFSETQ. This CDR3 has 13 residues. The V gene lost 4 bases and the J gene lost 7 bases, with 14 bases spanning the gap. In DNA, the CDR3 is TGCGCCAGCAGCCCGGACATTATGGTTGAAGCTTTCTTT. It translates to CASSPDIMVEAFF.